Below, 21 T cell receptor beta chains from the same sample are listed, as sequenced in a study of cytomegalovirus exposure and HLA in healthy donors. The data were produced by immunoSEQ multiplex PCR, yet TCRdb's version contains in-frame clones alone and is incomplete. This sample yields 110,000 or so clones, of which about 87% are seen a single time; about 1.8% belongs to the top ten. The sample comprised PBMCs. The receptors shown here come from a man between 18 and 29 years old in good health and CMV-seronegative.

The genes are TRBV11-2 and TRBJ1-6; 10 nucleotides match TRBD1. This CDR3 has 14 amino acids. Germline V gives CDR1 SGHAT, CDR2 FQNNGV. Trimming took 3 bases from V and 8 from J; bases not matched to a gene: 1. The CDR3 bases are TGTGCCAGCAGCTTCGGGACAGGGGATTCACCCCTCCACTTT. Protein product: CASSFGTGDSPLHF.

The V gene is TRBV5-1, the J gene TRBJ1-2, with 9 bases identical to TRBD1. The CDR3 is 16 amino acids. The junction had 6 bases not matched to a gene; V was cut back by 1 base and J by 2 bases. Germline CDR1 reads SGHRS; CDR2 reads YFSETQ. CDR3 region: CASSLSYRGRNYGYTF. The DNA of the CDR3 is TGCGCCAGCAGCTTGAGTTACAGGGGGCGCAACTATGGCTACACCTTC.

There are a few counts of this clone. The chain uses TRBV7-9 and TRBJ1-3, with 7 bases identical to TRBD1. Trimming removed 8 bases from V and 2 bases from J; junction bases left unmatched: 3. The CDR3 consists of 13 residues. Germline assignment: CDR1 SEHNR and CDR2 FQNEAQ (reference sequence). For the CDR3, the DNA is TGTGCCAGCCGACAGGGAACTGGAAACACCATATATTTT. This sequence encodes CASRQGTGNTIYF.

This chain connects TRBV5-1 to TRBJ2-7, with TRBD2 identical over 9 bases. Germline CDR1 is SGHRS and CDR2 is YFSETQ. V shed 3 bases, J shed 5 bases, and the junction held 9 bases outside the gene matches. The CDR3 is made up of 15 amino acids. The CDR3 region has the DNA TGCGCCAGCAGCTCCCGGATAGCGGGGGACCACGAGCAGTACTTC. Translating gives CASSSRIAGDHEQYF.

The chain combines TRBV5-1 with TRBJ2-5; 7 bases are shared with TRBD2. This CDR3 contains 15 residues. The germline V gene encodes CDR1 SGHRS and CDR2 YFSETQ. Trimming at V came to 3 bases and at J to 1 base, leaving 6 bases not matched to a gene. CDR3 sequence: CASSSPLASQETQYF. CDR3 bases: TGCGCCAGCAGCTCACCACTAGCGAGCCAAGAGACCCAGTACTTC.

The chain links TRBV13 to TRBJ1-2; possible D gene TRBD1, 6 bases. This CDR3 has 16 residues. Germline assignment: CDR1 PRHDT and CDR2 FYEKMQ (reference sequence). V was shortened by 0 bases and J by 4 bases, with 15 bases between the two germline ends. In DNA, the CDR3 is TGTGCCAGCAGCTTAGGGGATACAGGGCCGGTCTATGGCTACACCTTC. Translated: CASSLGDTGPVYGYTF.

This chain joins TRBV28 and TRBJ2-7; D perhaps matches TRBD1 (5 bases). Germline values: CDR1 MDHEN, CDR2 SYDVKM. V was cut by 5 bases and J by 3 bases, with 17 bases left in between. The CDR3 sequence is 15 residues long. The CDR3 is CASSPLLGPNYEQYF. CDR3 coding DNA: TGTGCCAGCAGTCCACTCCTGGGGCCGAACTACGAGCAGTACTTC. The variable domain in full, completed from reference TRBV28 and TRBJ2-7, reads DVKVTQSSRYLVKRTGEKVFLECVQDMDHENMFWYRQDPGLGLRLIYFSYDVKMKEKGDIPEGYSVSREKKERFSLILESASTNQTSMYLCASSPLLGPNYEQYFGPGTRLTVT.

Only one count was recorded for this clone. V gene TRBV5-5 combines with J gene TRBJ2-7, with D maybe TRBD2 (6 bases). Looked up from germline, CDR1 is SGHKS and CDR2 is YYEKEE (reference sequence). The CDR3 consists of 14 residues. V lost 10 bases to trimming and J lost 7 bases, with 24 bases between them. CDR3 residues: CASWVLAKPREQYF. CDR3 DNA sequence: TGTGCCTCCTGGGTCCTAGCGAAACCGAGGGAGCAGTACTTC.

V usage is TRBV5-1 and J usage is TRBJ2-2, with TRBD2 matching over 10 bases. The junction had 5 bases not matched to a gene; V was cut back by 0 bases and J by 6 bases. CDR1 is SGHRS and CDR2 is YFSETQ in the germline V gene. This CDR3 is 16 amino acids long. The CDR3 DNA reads TGCGCCAGCAGCTTGGATGGGACTAGCGTCGCCGGGGAGCTGTTTTTT. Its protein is CASSLDGTSVAGELFF.

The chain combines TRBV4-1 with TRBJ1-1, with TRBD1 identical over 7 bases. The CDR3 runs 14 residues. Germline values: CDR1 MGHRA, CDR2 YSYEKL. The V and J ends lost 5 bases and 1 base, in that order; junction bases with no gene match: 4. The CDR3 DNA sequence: TGCGCCAGCAGCGGGGACAGACGGAACACTGAAGCTTTCTTT. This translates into CASSGDRRNTEAFF.

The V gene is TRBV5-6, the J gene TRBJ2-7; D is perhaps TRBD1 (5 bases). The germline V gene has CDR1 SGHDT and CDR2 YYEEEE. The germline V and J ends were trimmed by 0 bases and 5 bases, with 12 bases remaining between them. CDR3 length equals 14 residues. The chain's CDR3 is CASSLVPGSHEQYF. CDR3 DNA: TGTGCCAGCAGCTTGGTCCCAGGGTCCCACGAGCAGTACTTC.

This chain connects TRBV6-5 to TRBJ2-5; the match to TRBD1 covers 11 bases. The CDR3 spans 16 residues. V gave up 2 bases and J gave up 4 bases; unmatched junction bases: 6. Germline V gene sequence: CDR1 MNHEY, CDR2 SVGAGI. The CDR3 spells CASSYPSGTGGETQYF. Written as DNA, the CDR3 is TGTGCCAGCAGTTACCCCTCCGGGACAGGGGGAGAGACCCAGTACTTC.

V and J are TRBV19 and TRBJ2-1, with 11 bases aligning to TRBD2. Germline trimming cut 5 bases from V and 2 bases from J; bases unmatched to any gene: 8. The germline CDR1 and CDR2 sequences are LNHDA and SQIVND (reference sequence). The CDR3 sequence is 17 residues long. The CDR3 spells CASSGRLAGLTYNEQFF. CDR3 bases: TGTGCCAGTAGTGGAAGACTAGCGGGGCTTACCTACAATGAGCAGTTCTTC.

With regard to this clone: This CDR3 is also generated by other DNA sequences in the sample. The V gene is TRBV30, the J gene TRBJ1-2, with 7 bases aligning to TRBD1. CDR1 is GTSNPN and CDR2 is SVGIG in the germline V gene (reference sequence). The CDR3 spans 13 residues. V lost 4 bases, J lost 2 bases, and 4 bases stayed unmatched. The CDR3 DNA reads TGTGCCTGGACTAGACAGGGAAACTATGGCTACACCTTC. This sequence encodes CAWTRQGNYGYTF.

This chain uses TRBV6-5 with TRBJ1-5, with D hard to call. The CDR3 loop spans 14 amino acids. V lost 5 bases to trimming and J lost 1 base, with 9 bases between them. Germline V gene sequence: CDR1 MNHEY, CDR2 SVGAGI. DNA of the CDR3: TGTGCCAGCAGTCCGGTATCGAGCAATCAGCCCCAGCATTTT. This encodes CASSPVSSNQPQHF.

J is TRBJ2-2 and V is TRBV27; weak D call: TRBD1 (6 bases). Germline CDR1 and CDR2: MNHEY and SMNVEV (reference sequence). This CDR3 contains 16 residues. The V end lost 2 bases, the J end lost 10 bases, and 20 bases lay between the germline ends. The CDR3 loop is CASSLRGGLAPEELFF. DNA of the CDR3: TGTGCCAGCAGTTTACGTGGGGGCCTTGCACCGGAGGAGCTGTTTTTT.

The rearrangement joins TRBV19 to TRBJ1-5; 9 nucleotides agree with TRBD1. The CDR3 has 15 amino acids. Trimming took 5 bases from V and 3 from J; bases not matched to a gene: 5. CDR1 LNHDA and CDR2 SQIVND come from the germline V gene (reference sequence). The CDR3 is CASSPGQGFNQPQHF. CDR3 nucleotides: TGTGCCAGTAGTCCGGGACAGGGATTCAATCAGCCCCAGCATTTT.

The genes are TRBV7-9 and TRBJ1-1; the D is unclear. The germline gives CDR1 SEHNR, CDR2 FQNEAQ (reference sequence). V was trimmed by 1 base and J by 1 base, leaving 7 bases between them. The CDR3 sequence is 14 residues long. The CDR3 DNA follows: TGTGCCAGCAGCTTAGTTGTCGGGAACACTGAAGCTTTCTTT. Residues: CASSLVVGNTEAFF.

CDR3: CASSQDPRGTRHEKLFF. The CDR3 DNA reads TGCGCCAGCAGCCAAGACCCCCGCGGGACCAGGCATGAAAAACTGTTTTTT. The chain has TRBV4-1 and TRBJ1-4, with a possible D match to TRBD1 (5 bases). The CDR3 is made up of 17 amino acids. With 0 bases removed from V and 6 bases from J, the gap between germline ends came to 17 bases. Per germline, CDR1 MGHRA and CDR2 YSYEKL.

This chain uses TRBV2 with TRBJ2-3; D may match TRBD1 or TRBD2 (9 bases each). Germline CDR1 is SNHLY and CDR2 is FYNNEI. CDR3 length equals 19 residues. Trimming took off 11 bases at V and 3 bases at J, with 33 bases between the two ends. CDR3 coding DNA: TGTGCCGAGAGGGACGGGACAGGGAGTGTAGCGGGAGAGACAGATACGCAGTATTTT. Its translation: CAERDGTGSVAGETDTQYF.

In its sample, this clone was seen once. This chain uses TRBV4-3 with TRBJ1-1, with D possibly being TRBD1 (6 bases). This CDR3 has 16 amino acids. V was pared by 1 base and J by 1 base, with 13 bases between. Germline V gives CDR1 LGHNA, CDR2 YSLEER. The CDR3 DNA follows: TGCGCCAGCAGCCAAGGGGTAGGGGGTTGGAACACTGAAGCTTTCTTT. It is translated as CASSQGVGGWNTEAFF.